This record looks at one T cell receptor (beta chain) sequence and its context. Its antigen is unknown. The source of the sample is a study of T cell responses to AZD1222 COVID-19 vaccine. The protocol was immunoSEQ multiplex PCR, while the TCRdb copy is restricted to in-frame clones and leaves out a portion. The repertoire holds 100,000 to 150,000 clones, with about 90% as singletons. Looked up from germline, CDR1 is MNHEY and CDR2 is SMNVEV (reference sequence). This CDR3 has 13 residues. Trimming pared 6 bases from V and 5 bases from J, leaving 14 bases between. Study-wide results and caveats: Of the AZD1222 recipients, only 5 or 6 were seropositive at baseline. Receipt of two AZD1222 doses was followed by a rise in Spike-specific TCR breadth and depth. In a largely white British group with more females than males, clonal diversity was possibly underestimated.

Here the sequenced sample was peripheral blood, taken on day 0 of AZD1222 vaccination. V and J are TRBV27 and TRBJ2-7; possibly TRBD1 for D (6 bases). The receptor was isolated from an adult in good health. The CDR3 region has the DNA TGTGCCAGCAGAGCGGACAGTTGGCACGAGCAGTACTTC. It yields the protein CASRADSWHEQYF.